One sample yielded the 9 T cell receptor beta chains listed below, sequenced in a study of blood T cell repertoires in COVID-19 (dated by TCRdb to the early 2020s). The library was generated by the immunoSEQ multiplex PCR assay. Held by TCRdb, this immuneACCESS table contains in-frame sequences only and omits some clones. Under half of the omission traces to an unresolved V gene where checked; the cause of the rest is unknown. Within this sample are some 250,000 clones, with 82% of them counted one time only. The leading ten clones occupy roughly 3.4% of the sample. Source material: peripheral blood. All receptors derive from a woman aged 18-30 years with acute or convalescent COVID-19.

Written as DNA, the CDR3 is TGTGCCAGCAGTACACCAGGGAATTCACCCCTCCACTTT. Protein sequence: CASSTPGNSPLHF. The gene calls are TRBV28 and TRBJ1-6; tentative D call: TRBD1 (5 bases). The germline V gene encodes CDR1 MDHEN and CDR2 SYDVKM. Trimming pared 5 bases from V and 7 bases from J, leaving 9 bases between. The CDR3 loop spans 13 amino acids.

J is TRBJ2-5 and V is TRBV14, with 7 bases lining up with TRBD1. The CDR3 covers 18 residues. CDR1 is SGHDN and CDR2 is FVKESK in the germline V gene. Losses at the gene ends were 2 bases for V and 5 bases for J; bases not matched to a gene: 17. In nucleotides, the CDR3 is TGTGCCAGCAGCCAATACCGCCTGATGGACAGGCCGAGGGAGACCCAGTACTTC. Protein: CASSQYRLMDRPRETQYF. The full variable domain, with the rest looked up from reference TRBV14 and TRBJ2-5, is EAGVTQFPSHSVIEKGQTVTLRCDPISGHDNLYWYRRVMGKEIKFLLHFVKESKQDESGMPNNRFLAERTGGTYSTLKVQPAELEDSGVYFCASSQYRLMDRPRETQYFGPGTRLLVL.

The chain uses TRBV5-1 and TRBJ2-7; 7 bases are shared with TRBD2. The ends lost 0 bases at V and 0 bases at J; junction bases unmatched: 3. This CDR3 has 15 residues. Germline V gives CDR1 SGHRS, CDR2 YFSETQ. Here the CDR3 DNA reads TGCGCCAGCAGCTTGGGGGCGGGAGCCTCCTACGAGCAGTACTTC. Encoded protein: CASSLGAGASYEQYF.

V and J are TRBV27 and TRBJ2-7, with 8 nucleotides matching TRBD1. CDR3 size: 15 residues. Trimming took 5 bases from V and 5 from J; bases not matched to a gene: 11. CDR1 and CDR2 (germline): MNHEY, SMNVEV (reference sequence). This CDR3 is CASSLKRTGPHEQYF. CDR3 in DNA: TGTGCCAGCAGTCTAAAAAGGACAGGGCCCCACGAGCAGTACTTC.

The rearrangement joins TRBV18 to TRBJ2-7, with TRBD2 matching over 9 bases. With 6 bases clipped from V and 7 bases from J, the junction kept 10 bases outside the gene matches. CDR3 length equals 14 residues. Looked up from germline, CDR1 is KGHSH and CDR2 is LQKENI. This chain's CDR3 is CASSTGASGNEQYF. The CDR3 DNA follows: TGTGCCAGCTCTACCGGGGCTAGCGGGAATGAGCAGTACTTC.

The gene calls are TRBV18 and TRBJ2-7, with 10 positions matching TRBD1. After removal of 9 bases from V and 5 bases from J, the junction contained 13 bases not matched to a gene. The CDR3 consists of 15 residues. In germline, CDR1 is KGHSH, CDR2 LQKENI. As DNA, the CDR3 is TGTGCCAGTTGCTGGACAGGGGGATCTCTAGACGAGCAGTACTTC. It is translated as CASCWTGGSLDEQYF.

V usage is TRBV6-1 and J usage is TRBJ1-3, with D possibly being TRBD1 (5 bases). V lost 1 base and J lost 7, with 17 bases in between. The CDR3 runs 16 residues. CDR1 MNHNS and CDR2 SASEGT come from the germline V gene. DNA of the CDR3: TGTGCCAGCAGTGAAGGTCCTAGGGGCAGCAGCAACACCATATATTTT. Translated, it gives CASSEGPRGSSNTIYF.

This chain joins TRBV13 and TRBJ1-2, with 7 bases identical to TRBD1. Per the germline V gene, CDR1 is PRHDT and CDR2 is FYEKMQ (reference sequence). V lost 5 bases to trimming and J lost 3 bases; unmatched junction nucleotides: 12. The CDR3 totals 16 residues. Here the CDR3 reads CASSLNRGSRDYGYTF. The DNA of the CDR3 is TGTGCCAGCAGCCTCAACAGGGGTAGTAGGGACTATGGCTACACCTTC.

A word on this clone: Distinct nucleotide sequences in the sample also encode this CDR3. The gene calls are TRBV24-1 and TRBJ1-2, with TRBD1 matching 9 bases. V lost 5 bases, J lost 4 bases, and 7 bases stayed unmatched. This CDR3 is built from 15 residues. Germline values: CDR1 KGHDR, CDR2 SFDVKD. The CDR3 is CATSGPDRGTYGYTF. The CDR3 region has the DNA TGTGCCACCAGTGGTCCGGACAGGGGTACCTATGGCTACACCTTC.